These 10 T cell receptor beta chains were sequenced from one sample in a study of early T cells in non-severe SARS-CoV-2 infection. In TCRdb, the 5' RACE reads were re-called with MiXCR into one record per CDR3 protein. The table includes roughly 28,000 distinct CDR3 sequences, 3.5% to 4.5% detected once. Material for sequencing was whole blood. Receptor source: an adult who was a healthcare worker with PCR-confirmed SARS-CoV-2 infection or an uninfected control (not recorded which).

Ten or more counts support this clonotype. The J gene is TRBJ2-1, the V gene TRBV3-1; no definite D call. Trimming removed 4 bases at V and 1 base at J, with 11 bases between. This CDR3 region has 15 residues. CDR1 and CDR2 from the germline V gene are LGHDT and YNNKEL (reference sequence). The CDR3 region has the DNA TGTGCCAGCAGCCCCGTGGCGTTTTCCTACAATGAGCAGTTCTTC. Protein: CASSPVAFSYNEQFF.

This rearrangement joins TRBV24-1 to TRBJ2-3, with TRBD1 as a possible D gene (6 bases). Germline-derived CDR1 and CDR2 are KGHDR and SFDVKD. This CDR3 comprises 14 residues. The V and J ends lost 4 bases and 4 bases respectively, with 11 bases between them. The CDR3 sequence: CATSDPRGPDTQYF. For the CDR3, the DNA is TGTGCCACCAGTGACCCCAGGGGCCCAGATACGCAGTATTTT.

In its sample, this clonotype was seen many times. The chain recombines TRBV28 with TRBJ2-7, with 8 positions matching TRBD2. With V trimmed by 6 bases and J by 4 bases, 2 bases remained unmatched. Germline assignment: CDR1 MDHEN and CDR2 SYDVKM. The CDR3 runs 12 residues. CDR3 sequence reads: CASRRGVYEQYF. CDR3 nucleotides: TGTGCCAGCAGGCGGGGGGTTTACGAGCAGTACTTC.

Many counts were recorded for this clonotype. The J gene is TRBJ1-1, the V gene TRBV20-1, with D possibly matching TRBD1 (5 bases). The CDR3 sequence is 12 residues long. V lost 5 bases and J 7 bases, leaving 14 bases between the germline ends. Germline V gene sequence: CDR1 DFQATT, CDR2 SNEGSKA (reference sequence). The chain's CDR3 is CSAPALRGEAFF. In DNA form, the CDR3 reads TGCAGTGCTCCCGCGTTGAGGGGTGAAGCTTTCTTT.

This clonotype was found many times. This chain links TRBV19 with TRBJ1-2; 7 bases are shared with TRBD1. Germline V CDR1 and CDR2: LNHDA, SQIVND (reference sequence). V lost 1 base, J lost 6 bases, and 2 bases stayed unmatched. The CDR3 is 13 residues long. CDR3 nucleotide sequence: TGTGCCAGTAGTATAGTAACAGGGGATGGCTACACCTTC. It translates to CASSIVTGDGYTF.

This clonotype was recorded at least ten times. This chain links TRBV6-6 with TRBJ2-3; TRBD1 matches at 7 bases. J gave up 1 base and V 4 bases, and 8 bases lay outside the gene matches. This CDR3 contains 16 residues. Germline-derived CDR1 and CDR2 are MNHNY and SVGAGI (reference sequence). CDR3 protein: CASSSRQGQGTDTQYF. The DNA for the CDR3 is TGTGCCAGCAGTTCCCGACAGGGTCAAGGCACAGATACGCAGTATTTT.

This clonotype was detected a few times. The chain combines TRBV11-2 with TRBJ2-3, with TRBD2 matching 7 bases. Germline V gives CDR1 SGHAT, CDR2 FQNNGV. The CDR3 is 14 amino acids. The junction had 6 bases not matched to a gene; V was cut back by 4 bases and J by 5 bases. The CDR3 is CASSSPGRGDTQYF. The CDR3 nucleotides are TGTGCCAGCAGCTCTCCAGGGAGGGGAGATACGCAGTATTTT.

Many counts were recorded for this clonotype. The CDR3 DNA is TGCAGTGCTAGAGCGCCTACCTCCCAGGGGACAGATACGCAGTATTTT. The encoded protein is CSARAPTSQGTDTQYF. The rearrangement links TRBV20-1 to TRBJ2-3; D might be TRBD1 (6 bases). CDR3 length equals 16 residues. Per germline, CDR1 DFQATT and CDR2 SNEGSKA (reference sequence). The V and J ends lost 1 base and 3 bases respectively, with 17 bases between them.

The table lists this clonotype with many counts. V and J are TRBV6-5 and TRBJ1-2; possible D gene TRBD1, 5 bases. Germline V gene sequence: CDR1 MNHEY, CDR2 SVGAGI. Trimming shortened V by 7 bases and J by 2 bases, and 17 bases separated the two germline ends. This CDR3 has 15 residues. CDR3 protein: CASTFTPRDNYGYTF. CDR3 DNA sequence: TGTGCCAGCACCTTTACTCCTCGGGACAACTATGGCTACACCTTC.

The sample holds a few counts of this clonotype. The V gene is TRBV7-9, the J gene TRBJ2-6; D call uncertain. The germline V gene encodes CDR1 SEHNR and CDR2 FQNEAQ (reference sequence). The V end was cut by 5 bases, the J end by 0 bases, with 11 bases between. CDR3 length equals 16 residues. DNA of the CDR3: TGTGCCAGCAGCGCTCGACGGGCCTCTGGGGCCAACGTCCTGACTTTC. Translated, it gives CASSARRASGANVLTF.